The subject of this entry is one TCR beta chain. Its target is not known. V dropped 1 base and J dropped 0 bases, with 10 bases sitting between them. CDR3 length equals 15 residues. The germline gives CDR1 LGHNA, CDR2 YSLEER. This sample is drawn from a study of T cells in localized non-small cell lung cancer. Produced via immunoSEQ multiplex PCR; TCRdb's table is partial and in-frame only. Here the sample spans tens of thousands of clones, about 90% being singletons. Regarding the study as a whole: In adjacent lung appeared a median 57 of the top 100 tumor clones. Adjacent uninvolved lung had the highest clonality, suggesting focused antigen responses. Heterogeneity cannot be ruled out, as sequencing used one tumor region only.

The clonotype comes from a male donor aged 60 or older with stage I squamous cell lung carcinoma. This specimen consisted of peripheral blood, obtained before any cancer treatment. The genes are TRBV4-3 and TRBJ2-7; no clear D. The CDR3 coding sequence is TGCGCCAGCAGCCAAGGGTTGACAAACTCCTACGAGCAGTACTTC. Its protein is CASSQGLTNSYEQYF.